These 18 T cell receptor beta chains were all obtained from the same sample, sequenced in a study of glioma-infiltrating T cells after dendritic cell vaccination. The assay was immunoSEQ multiplex PCR, and TCRdb's table has in-frame clones only and misses some. Among roughly 98,000 clones listed, 80% to 90% were seen once. Sequencing used blood, obtained before dendritic cell vaccination. The receptor source for this set is a human donor with glioblastoma.

The chain carries TRBV5-1 and TRBJ1-5; TRBD1 agrees at 9 bases. Germline CDR1 reads SGHRS; CDR2 reads YFSETQ. J lost 6 bases, V lost 0 bases, and 7 bases had no gene match. The CDR3 has 16 amino acids. For the CDR3, the DNA is TGCGCCAGCAGCTTGGAAGGACAGGGGAATGGTCAGCCCCAGCATTTT. Residues: CASSLEGQGNGQPQHF.

The chain employs TRBV4-2 and TRBJ1-2; D remains unclear. V was pared by 0 bases and J by 8 bases, with 16 bases between. CDR1 and CDR2 from the germline V gene are LGHNA and YNFKEQ. The CDR3 consists of 15 residues. The CDR3 bases are TGTGCCAGCAGCCAAGAAGTACCGTACGGAGGGGGCTACACCTTC. Its translation: CASSQEVPYGGGYTF.

This chain uses TRBV28 with TRBJ2-3; D is perhaps TRBD2 (6 bases). The CDR3 is 15 residues long. Germline CDR1 MDHEN, CDR2 SYDVKM. The germline V and J ends were trimmed by 2 bases and 6 bases, with 15 bases remaining between them. CDR3 protein: CASSLAGSLGDTQYF. The CDR3 coding sequence is TGTGCCAGCAGTTTAGCGGGAAGTCTGGGGGATACGCAGTATTTT.

The table lists this clone with a count of one. The chain recombines TRBV21-1 with TRBJ2-7; the D call in the table, TRBD2, was not verified against the DNA. TRBV21-1 is classified as a pseudogene. The CDR3 is 15 amino acids. The CDR3 sequence: CASSTKLALDYEQYF. The CDR3 coding sequence is TGTGCCAGCAGCACCAAACTAGCCCTTGACTACGAGCAGTACTTC.

Of note for this clone: The limits of the CDR3 on the DNA are not certain, so only TCRdb's listed CDR3 is given. V usage is TRBV5-6 and J usage is TRBJ2-1; the DNA was not used to check the table's D call, TRBD2. The CDR3 sequence runs 15 residues, both termini included. Germline CDR1 reads SGHDT; CDR2 reads YYEEEE. CDR3 sequence: CASSLDRDFGNEQFF.

The chain uses TRBV5-1 and TRBJ1-2, with TRBD1 matching over 7 bases. Germline loops: CDR1 SGHRS, CDR2 YFSETQ. The CDR3 is 15 residues long. Trimming cost V 3 bases and J 2 bases; bases outside gene matches: 7. The CDR3 region has the DNA TGCGCCAGCAGCTACCTGGAAGGGGGCAACTATGGCTACACCTTC. This gives the protein CASSYLEGGNYGYTF.

The J gene is TRBJ2-1, the V gene TRBV9; 7 bases are shared with TRBD2. The CDR3 loop spans 17 amino acids. Germline V lookup: CDR1 SGDLS, CDR2 YYNGEE. V shed 0 bases and J 6 bases; nucleotides not matched to a gene: 12. CDR3 sequence reads: CASSVGLRGGSGNEQFF. The DNA of the CDR3 is TGTGCCAGCAGCGTAGGCTTAAGGGGCGGGAGCGGCAATGAGCAGTTCTTC.

The V and J genes are TRBV6-1 and TRBJ1-5, with 7 nucleotides matching TRBD1. The CDR3 covers 13 residues. Per the germline V gene, CDR1 is MNHNS and CDR2 is SASEGT. Germline trimming cut 6 bases from V and 5 bases from J; bases unmatched to any gene: 4. This CDR3 reads CASRRQGDQPQHF. The CDR3 DNA sequence: TGTGCCAGCAGAAGACAGGGCGATCAGCCCCAGCATTTT.

V gene TRBV12-5 combines with J gene TRBJ2-1; a possible D gene is TRBD2 (5 bases). Germline V CDR1 and CDR2: LGHNT, FRNRAP. This CDR3 contains 16 residues. V lost 3 bases to trimming and J lost 6 bases, with 18 bases between them. DNA for the CDR3: TGTGCTAGTGGTTTTTCGCAAGGGAGAATTTTCAATGAGCAGTTCTTC. Its protein product is CASGFSQGRIFNEQFF.

This clone is a singleton in its sample. The chain combines TRBV11-2 with TRBJ2-1, with 7 bases matching TRBD2. There are 16 residues in the CDR3. Per germline, CDR1 SGHAT and CDR2 FQNNGV. Germline trimming cut 2 bases from V and 2 bases from J; bases unmatched to any gene: 6. In DNA form, the CDR3 reads TGTGCCAGCAGCTTATCTGGCGGGGGACCCTACAATGAGCAGTTCTTC. This translates into CASSLSGGGPYNEQFF.

The rearrangement uses TRBV15 and TRBJ2-3, with D possibly matching TRBD1 (7 bases). The length of the CDR3 is 16 residues. V shed 0 bases and J shed 4 bases, with 14 bases lying between them. Germline V gives CDR1 LNHNV, CDR2 YYDKDF (reference sequence). The CDR3 DNA follows: TGTGCCACCAGCAGAGAGGAGGGGGCTGGGGCAGATACGCAGTATTTT. Its translation is CATSREEGAGADTQYF.

The V and J genes are TRBV5-6 and TRBJ2-3; 10 positions agree with TRBD2. Losses at the gene ends were 3 bases for V and 4 bases for J; bases not matched to a gene: 5. CDR3 length: 15 amino acids. Germline V gene data show CDR1 as SGHDT and CDR2 as YYEEEE. The CDR3 bases are TGTGCCAGCAGCTCGGGACTAGCGTCCGCAGATACGCAGTATTTT. This encodes CASSSGLASADTQYF.

The V call is TRBV6-5, the J call TRBJ2-2; a weak D match, TRBD1 (5 bases). Germline CDR1 is MNHEY and CDR2 is SVGAGI. The CDR3 extends over 16 amino acids. V was clipped by 1 base and J by 2 bases, with 11 bases between them. The CDR3 coding sequence is TGTGCCAGCAGTTACTTCGGCAGGGTTAACACCGGGGAGCTGTTTTTT. This sequence encodes CASSYFGRVNTGELFF.

The chain carries TRBV2 and TRBJ1-2; 7 positions agree with TRBD1. CDR3 length equals 14 residues. From germline, CDR1 is SNHLY and CDR2 FYNNEI. The trim removed 6 bases at V and 8 bases at J, leaving 12 bases unmatched. CDR3 in amino acids: CASRRQGLTGGYTF. The CDR3 DNA reads TGTGCCAGCAGGAGACAGGGCCTCACGGGGGGCTACACCTTC.

This clone was seen only once. The chain recombines TRBV7-2 with TRBJ1-3; maybe TRBD1 (5 bases). Germline CDR1 reads SGHTA; CDR2 reads FQGNSA. The CDR3 covers 16 residues. Trimming pared 0 bases from V and 1 base from J, leaving 10 bases between. The chain's CDR3 is CASSLARGGSGNTIYF. In DNA, the CDR3 is TGTGCCAGCAGCTTAGCTCGCGGGGGATCTGGAAACACCATATATTTT.

The V call is TRBV11-3, the J call TRBJ2-1; 8 positions match TRBD2. Trimming at V came to 8 bases and at J to 9 bases, leaving 15 bases not matched to a gene. The CDR3 loop spans 15 amino acids. Germline CDR1 SGHNT, CDR2 YENEEA. The CDR3: CASSPSSGGRLEQFF. The CDR3 region has the DNA TGTGCCAGCTCCCCCAGCTCGGGCGGGAGGCTTGAGCAGTTCTTC.

This chain connects TRBV6-6 to TRBJ1-4; tentative D call: TRBD1 (6 bases). The V gene's germline CDR1 is MNHNY and CDR2 SVGAGI (reference sequence). The ends were cut back, 8 bases at V and 8 bases at J, with 18 bases in the middle. This CDR3 has 14 amino acids. This CDR3 reads CASRGASEGEKLFF. In DNA, the CDR3 is TGTGCCAGCCGGGGGGCCTCGGAGGGGGAAAAACTGTTTTTT.

This sequence joins TRBV4-2 and TRBJ2-4; D is possibly TRBD2 (6 bases). Trimming took off 3 bases at V and 0 bases at J, with 12 bases between the two ends. Germline V gene lookup returns CDR1 LGHNA and CDR2 YNFKEQ. The CDR3 extends over 16 amino acids. The CDR3 protein is CASSQNPGLAKNIQYF. The CDR3, as DNA: TGTGCCAGCAGCCAGAACCCGGGACTAGCCAAAAACATTCAGTACTTC.